The 11 T cell receptor beta chains below all came from one sample that was sequenced in a study of blood T cell repertoires in COVID-19. The repertoire was sequenced with immunoSEQ multiplex PCR; TCRdb's copy has only in-frame clones and lacks some. Among more than 150,000 clones listed, roughly nine tenths were seen once. Material: peripheral blood. These receptors originate from a woman in her seventies with acute or convalescent COVID-19.

The genes are TRBV14 and TRBJ2-1, with TRBD1 matching 7 bases. The CDR3 is 15 amino acids. V lost 2 bases to trimming and J lost 5 bases; unmatched junction nucleotides: 6. Germline CDR1 SGHDN, CDR2 FVKESK. Here the CDR3 DNA reads TGTGCCAGCAGCCAACTTGGACAGGAAAACAATGAGCAGTTCTTC. Residues: CASSQLGQENNEQFF.

The gene calls are TRBV4-3 and TRBJ2-1; a weak D match, TRBD2 (5 bases). This CDR3 spans 13 amino acids. Per germline, CDR1 LGHNA and CDR2 YSLEER. V was pared by 1 base and J by 8 bases, with 9 bases between. The CDR3 nucleotides read TGCGCCAGCAGCCAAGTGGGGAGCTATGAGCAGTTCTTC. Its translation is CASSQVGSYEQFF.

The J gene is TRBJ2-7, the V gene TRBV5-1; 13 nucleotides align to TRBD2. Trimming took 2 bases from V and 5 from J; bases not matched to a gene: 16. CDR3 length: 19 residues. Germline values: CDR1 SGHRS, CDR2 YFSETQ. DNA for the CDR3: TGCGCCAGCAGCTTATACCGACTAGCGGGAGGCCACGAGATCCACGAGCAGTACTTC. Amino acid sequence: CASSLYRLAGGHEIHEQYF. Using reference TRBV5-1 and TRBJ2-7 for the parts outside the CDR3, the full variable domain is KAGVTQTPRYLIKTRGQQVTLSCSPISGHRSVSWYQQTPGQGLQFLFEYFSETQRNKGNFPGRFSGRQFSNSRSEMNVSTLELGDSALYLCASSLYRLAGGHEIHEQYFGPGTRLTVT.

The genes are TRBV29-1 and TRBJ1-2, with 8 bases identical to TRBD1. Germline CDR1 is SQVTM and CDR2 is ANQGSEA. With V trimmed by 6 bases and J by 6 bases, 9 bases remained unmatched. The CDR3 runs to 13 residues. The CDR3 nucleotides read TGCAGCGTCACGGACAGGGTAGTGAATGGCTACACCTTC. Translation gives CSVTDRVVNGYTF.

The CDR3 loop is CASSFGSLNNEQFF. CDR3 bases: TGCGCCAGCAGCTTCGGGAGCCTCAACAATGAGCAGTTCTTC. This rearrangement joins TRBV5-1 to TRBJ2-1; D possibly corresponds to TRBD2 (6 bases). CDR3 length: 14 residues. The germline V and J ends were trimmed by 2 bases and 5 bases, with 11 bases remaining between them. Germline V lookup: CDR1 SGHRS, CDR2 YFSETQ.

This clone was seen only a few times. The chain has TRBV4-1 and TRBJ1-2, with D maybe TRBD1 (6 bases). Trimming stripped 4 bases from V and 0 bases from J, with 18 bases between. The germline gives CDR1 MGHRA, CDR2 YSYEKL. This CDR3 region has 17 residues. The CDR3 loop is CASSPLLGAGTNYGYTF. DNA of the CDR3: TGCGCCAGCAGCCCACTTTTGGGGGCCGGAACTAACTATGGCTACACCTTC.

The table lists this clone with a count of one. The rearrangement links TRBV20-1 to TRBJ2-1; a weak D match, TRBD2 (6 bases). Germline V gene sequence: CDR1 DFQATT, CDR2 SNEGSKA (reference sequence). Trimming stripped 3 bases from V and 6 bases from J, with 12 bases between. There are 13 residues in the CDR3. CDR3 amino acids: CSASWLASNEQFF. In DNA form, the CDR3 reads TGCAGTGCTAGTTGGCTAGCGTCCAATGAGCAGTTCTTC.

V is TRBV28 and J is TRBJ2-7; 7 nucleotides align to TRBD1. V was pared by 6 bases and J by 6 bases, with 5 bases of the junction left unmatched. The CDR3 extends over 12 amino acids. CDR1 MDHEN and CDR2 SYDVKM come from the germline V gene. The DNA of the CDR3 is TGTGCCAGCAGCCTCCAGGGGGTCGAGCAGTACTTC. Amino acid sequence: CASSLQGVEQYF.

This clone was observed a handful of times. V and J are TRBV28 and TRBJ2-1; 8 bases align to TRBD1. Per germline, CDR1 MDHEN and CDR2 SYDVKM. With V trimmed by 6 bases and J by 3 bases, 7 bases remained unmatched. The CDR3 runs to 15 residues. CDR3 protein: CASSGQGGIYNEQFF. CDR3 in DNA: TGTGCCAGCAGCGGACAGGGTGGGATCTACAATGAGCAGTTCTTC.

The gene calls are TRBV14 and TRBJ1-5, with D uncertain. Germline CDR1 SGHDN, CDR2 FVKESK. V was pared by 1 base and J by 7 bases, with 5 bases between. This CDR3 has 12 amino acids. This CDR3 reads CASSQGRQPQHF. The CDR3 bases are TGTGCCAGCAGCCAAGGCCGGCAGCCCCAGCATTTT.

The chain carries TRBV6-1 and TRBJ2-7; 11 bases agree with TRBD2. Germline V gives CDR1 MNHNS, CDR2 SASEGT. This CDR3 region has 15 residues. Trimming cost V 2 bases and J 1 base; bases outside gene matches: 1. CDR3 nucleotides: TGTGCCAGCAGTGAAAGGACTAGCGGGTCCTACGAGCAGTACTTC. This sequence encodes CASSERTSGSYEQYF.